The rows below give T cell receptor beta chains drawn from one sample of a study of T cell responses to AZD1222 COVID-19 vaccine. Some clones are missing from TCRdb's copy, which holds only in-frame ones; the method was immunoSEQ multiplex PCR. Of roughly 120,000 clones in the sample, approximately 86% were seen once. The sample in question was peripheral blood, obtained on day 0 of MenACWY control vaccination. The receptors stem from an adult in good health. Each CDR3 is given with its conserved first and last residue. D genes are given only for firm matches. Part of the rows lack a size; the others show once, few, many or a class for expanded clones.

J gene: TRBJ1-1
V gene: TRBV18
D gene: .
clone size: .
CDR3 protein: CASSTGQTEAFF
CDR3 DNA: TGTGCCAGCTCAACCGGACAAACTGAAGCTTTCTTT

J gene: TRBJ2-1
V gene: TRBV30
D gene: TRBD2
clone size: .
CDR3 protein: CARTTSGGPRYNEQFF
CDR3 DNA: TGTGCCCGTACGACTAGCGGGGGCCCCAGATACAATGAGCAGTTCTTC

J gene: TRBJ1-1
V gene: TRBV24-1
D gene: .
clone size: .
CDR3 protein: CATSGPKSGEERNTEAFF
CDR3 DNA: TGTGCCACCAGTGGACCCAAGTCCGGGGAGGAGAGGAACACTGAAGCTTTCTTT

J gene: TRBJ1-2
V gene: TRBV28
D gene: .
clone size: .
CDR3 protein: CASSLGYYYNYGYTF
CDR3 DNA: TGTGCCAGCAGTTTAGGATATTACTATAACTATGGCTACACCTTC

J gene: TRBJ1-4
V gene: TRBV25-1
D gene: TRBD1
clone size: .
CDR3 protein: CASSESGDRNEKLFF
CDR3 DNA: TGTGCCAGCAGTGAAAGTGGGGACAGAAATGAAAAACTGTTTTTT

J gene: TRBJ2-1
V gene: TRBV6-5
D gene: TRBD2
clone size: .
CDR3 protein: CASRLSGGEFNEQFF
CDR3 DNA: TGTGCCAGCAGACTTAGCGGGGGTGAGTTTAATGAGCAGTTCTTC

J gene: TRBJ2-3
V gene: TRBV4-2
D gene: TRBD2
clone size: .
CDR3 protein: CASSLTGLAALSADTQYF
CDR3 DNA: TGTGCCAGCAGCCTCACGGGACTAGCAGCTCTCTCTGCAGATACGCAGTATTTT

J gene: TRBJ1-5
V gene: TRBV7-9
D gene: .
clone size: .
CDR3 protein: CASSPGQNSNQPQHF
CDR3 DNA: TGTGCCAGCAGCCCCGGACAGAATAGCAATCAGCCCCAGCATTTT

J gene: TRBJ2-5
V gene: TRBV18
D gene: .
clone size: .
CDR3 protein: CASSPYAGNQETQYF
CDR3 DNA: TGTGCCAGCTCACCCTATGCCGGGAATCAAGAGACCCAGTACTTC

J gene: TRBJ2-1
V gene: TRBV28
D gene: .
clone size: .
CDR3 protein: CASSFRGTRNEQFF
CDR3 DNA: TGTGCCAGCAGTTTTCGAGGCACAAGGAATGAGCAGTTCTTC

J gene: TRBJ2-5
V gene: TRBV10-3
D gene: TRBD2
clone size: .
CDR3 protein: CALSGRAGETQYF
CDR3 DNA: TGTGCCTTAAGCGGGAGGGCCGGAGAGACCCAGTACTTC

J gene: TRBJ2-5
V gene: TRBV4-3
D gene: .
clone size: .
CDR3 protein: CASSQDRLFRETQYF
CDR3 DNA: TGCGCCAGCAGCCAAGACCGACTATTTAGGGAGACCCAGTACTTC

J gene: TRBJ2-5
V gene: TRBV7-2
D gene: TRBD1
clone size: .
CDR3 protein: CASSQRTGEKTQYF
CDR3 DNA: TGTGCCAGCAGCCAACGGACAGGGGAAAAGACCCAGTACTTC

J gene: TRBJ1-2
V gene: TRBV9
D gene: .
clone size: .
CDR3 protein: CASSGDLSGVRYTF
CDR3 DNA: TGTGCCAGCAGCGGTGATCTCAGTGGCGTACGCTACACCTTC

J gene: TRBJ2-5
V gene: TRBV7-7
D gene: .
clone size: .
CDR3 protein: CASSLNGETQYF
CDR3 DNA: TGTGCCAGCAGCTTAAACGGAGAGACCCAGTACTTC

J gene: TRBJ1-3
V gene: TRBV7-2
D gene: .
clone size: .
CDR3 protein: CASSLFTGNTIYF
CDR3 DNA: TGTGCCAGCAGCTTATTTACAGGCAACACCATATATTTT

J gene: TRBJ2-3
V gene: TRBV18
D gene: TRBD2
clone size: .
CDR3 protein: CASRTSGRSDTQYF
CDR3 DNA: TGTGCCAGCAGAACTAGCGGGAGGTCAGATACGCAGTATTTT

J gene: TRBJ1-2
V gene: TRBV28
D gene: .
clone size: .
CDR3 protein: CASSFPDSYYGYTF
CDR3 DNA: TGTGCCAGCAGTTTCCCCGACAGCTACTATGGCTACACCTTC

J gene: TRBJ2-7
V gene: TRBV6-2/TRBV6-3
D gene: TRBD1
clone size: .
CDR3 protein: CASSTGTAYEQYF
CDR3 DNA: TGTGCCAGCAGCACCGGGACAGCTTACGAGCAGTACTTC

J gene: TRBJ1-3
V gene: TRBV6-2/TRBV6-3
D gene: .
clone size: .
CDR3 protein: CASSLRTASLGNTIYF
CDR3 DNA: TGTGCCAGCAGCCTCAGAACGGCTTCTCTTGGAAACACCATATATTTT

J gene: TRBJ1-3
V gene: TRBV5-6
D gene: .
clone size: .
CDR3 protein: CASSRRQEGFWPRHTIYF
CDR3 DNA: TGTGCCAGCAGTAGGCGGCAAGAGGGTTTCTGGCCTCGACACACCATATATTTT

J gene: TRBJ1-6
V gene: TRBV2
D gene: .
clone size: once
CDR3 protein: CASMSPIFNSPLHF
CDR3 DNA: TGTGCCAGCATGTCGCCCATATTTAATTCACCCCTCCACTTT

J gene: TRBJ1-4
V gene: TRBV9
D gene: .
clone size: .
CDR3 protein: CASSRGIQATNEKLFF
CDR3 DNA: TGTGCCAGCAGCCGGGGTATTCAAGCAACTAATGAAAAACTGTTTTTT

J gene: TRBJ2-2
V gene: TRBV5-1
D gene: .
clone size: .
CDR3 protein: CASSPTYRNFGELFF
CDR3 DNA: TGCGCCAGCAGCCCAACATACAGGAATTTCGGGGAGCTGTTTTTT

J gene: TRBJ1-2
V gene: TRBV9
D gene: .
clone size: .
CDR3 protein: CASSVMESDYGYTF
CDR3 DNA: TGTGCCAGCAGCGTAATGGAATCTGACTATGGCTACACCTTC

J gene: TRBJ1-2
V gene: TRBV5-1
D gene: .
clone size: .
CDR3 protein: CASSLDDGLYGYTF
CDR3 DNA: TGCGCCAGCAGCTTGGATGACGGATTATATGGCTACACCTTC

J gene: TRBJ1-1
V gene: TRBV18
D gene: .
clone size: .
CDR3 protein: CASSPPVDRENTEAFF
CDR3 DNA: TGTGCCAGCTCACCACCTGTGGACAGAGAGAACACTGAAGCTTTCTTT

J gene: TRBJ2-2
V gene: TRBV9
D gene: TRBD2
clone size: .
CDR3 protein: CASSSSGGSGGSNTGELFF
CDR3 DNA: TGTGCCAGCAGCTCATCGGGCGGGAGCGGGGGGTCGAACACCGGGGAGCTGTTTTTT

J gene: TRBJ2-1
V gene: TRBV5-1
D gene: TRBD2
clone size: .
CDR3 protein: CASSLVGLSGRIIRDEQFF
CDR3 DNA: TGCGCCAGCAGCTTGGTGGGGTTGAGCGGGAGAATCATAAGGGATGAGCAGTTCTTC

J gene: TRBJ2-5
V gene: TRBV19
D gene: .
clone size: .
CDR3 protein: CASSIPGTEKETQYF
CDR3 DNA: TGTGCCAGTAGTATCCCCGGTACCGAGAAAGAGACCCAGTACTTC

J gene: TRBJ2-1
V gene: TRBV7-2
D gene: .
clone size: medium-sized
CDR3 protein: CASSQSRGLSSYNEQFF
CDR3 DNA: TGTGCCAGCAGCCAAAGTCGCGGACTGAGCTCCTACAATGAGCAGTTCTTC

J gene: TRBJ1-6
V gene: TRBV11-3
D gene: .
clone size: .
CDR3 protein: CASSSLLLGDYNSPLHF
CDR3 DNA: TGTGCCAGCAGCTCCCTCCTTCTCGGGGATTATAATTCACCCCTCCACTTT

J gene: TRBJ1-6
V gene: TRBV7-9
D gene: .
clone size: .
CDR3 protein: CASGPNSYNSPLHF
CDR3 DNA: TGTGCCAGCGGGCCCAACTCCTATAATTCACCCCTCCACTTT

J gene: TRBJ2-2
V gene: TRBV28
D gene: TRBD2
clone size: .
CDR3 protein: CASSSPESGTTGELFF
CDR3 DNA: TGTGCCAGCAGTTCCCCAGAAAGCGGGACCACCGGGGAGCTGTTTTTT

J gene: TRBJ1-2
V gene: TRBV29-1
D gene: TRBD1
clone size: .
CDR3 protein: CSVPGGEKGYTF
CDR3 DNA: TGCAGCGTTCCAGGGGGCGAAAAAGGCTACACCTTC

J gene: TRBJ2-5
V gene: TRBV10-3
D gene: TRBD2
clone size: .
CDR3 protein: CAISSPERGQETQYF
CDR3 DNA: TGTGCCATCAGTAGTCCCGAGCGGGGGCAAGAGACCCAGTACTTC

J gene: TRBJ2-1
V gene: TRBV19
D gene: TRBD2
clone size: .
CDR3 protein: CASSIPGTSGGAEAYNEQFF
CDR3 DNA: TGTGCCAGTAGTATTCCCGGGACTAGCGGGGGGGCCGAGGCCTACAATGAGCAGTTCTTC

J gene: TRBJ2-2
V gene: TRBV6-5
D gene: .
clone size: .
CDR3 protein: CASSGLTRGELELFF
CDR3 DNA: TGTGCCAGCAGCGGACTCACAAGGGGGGAGTTGGAGCTGTTTTTT

J gene: TRBJ2-1
V gene: TRBV10-2
D gene: TRBD2
clone size: .
CDR3 protein: CASSDAGGGNEQFF
CDR3 DNA: TGCGCCAGCAGTGACGCGGGGGGCGGCAATGAGCAGTTCTTC

J gene: TRBJ1-2
V gene: TRBV5-4
D gene: TRBD1
clone size: .
CDR3 protein: CASSLDRGREGYTF
CDR3 DNA: TGTGCCAGCAGCTTGGACAGGGGGAGAGAGGGCTACACCTTC

J gene: TRBJ1-3
V gene: TRBV7-2
D gene: .
clone size: .
CDR3 protein: CASSFAAGSGNTIYF
CDR3 DNA: TGTGCCAGCAGCTTTGCGGCGGGCTCTGGAAACACCATATATTTT

J gene: TRBJ1-3
V gene: TRBV3-1/TRBV3-2
D gene: .
clone size: .
CDR3 protein: CASSPGRLNTIYF
CDR3 DNA: TGTGCCAGCAGCCCCGGGCGGCTGAACACCATATATTTT

J gene: TRBJ1-1
V gene: TRBV6-5
D gene: .
clone size: .
CDR3 protein: CASSYYGQGTEAFF
CDR3 DNA: TGTGCCAGCAGTTACTATGGGCAGGGCACTGAAGCTTTCTTT

J gene: TRBJ1-4
V gene: TRBV10-3
D gene: .
clone size: .
CDR3 protein: CAIRRDDEKLFF
CDR3 DNA: TGTGCCATCAGGCGGGATGATGAAAAACTGTTTTTT

J gene: TRBJ1-6
V gene: TRBV30
D gene: .
clone size: .
CDR3 protein: CAWTQDNSYNSPLHF
CDR3 DNA: TGTGCCTGGACCCAGGACAACTCCTATAATTCACCCCTCCACTTT

J gene: TRBJ2-6
V gene: TRBV28
D gene: TRBD1
clone size: once
CDR3 protein: CASSREPGGSGANVLTF
CDR3 DNA: TGTGCCAGCAGTAGAGAGCCAGGGGGCTCTGGGGCCAACGTCCTGACTTTC

J gene: TRBJ2-1
V gene: TRBV11-1
D gene: .
clone size: .
CDR3 protein: CASSLTRYQGNEQFF
CDR3 DNA: TGTGCCAGCAGCTTAACTAGGTATCAGGGTAATGAGCAGTTCTTC

J gene: TRBJ1-5
V gene: TRBV27
D gene: .
clone size: .
CDR3 protein: CASSLLSGNQPQHF
CDR3 DNA: TGTGCCAGCAGTTTATTAAGCGGGAATCAGCCCCAGCATTTT

J gene: TRBJ1-3
V gene: TRBV5-1
D gene: TRBD1
clone size: few
CDR3 protein: CASSPTGTGAGNTIYF
CDR3 DNA: TGCGCCAGCAGCCCGACCGGGACAGGGGCTGGAAACACCATATATTTT

J gene: TRBJ1-1
V gene: TRBV30
D gene: .
clone size: .
CDR3 protein: CAWSVWNTEAFF
CDR3 DNA: TGTGCCTGGAGTGTTTGGAACACTGAAGCTTTCTTT

J gene: TRBJ2-1
V gene: TRBV30
D gene: .
clone size: .
CDR3 protein: CAWRGGRSRSYNEQFF
CDR3 DNA: TGTGCCTGGAGGGGAGGACGGTCACGCTCCTACAATGAGCAGTTCTTC

J gene: TRBJ2-1
V gene: TRBV7-3
D gene: TRBD2
clone size: .
CDR3 protein: CASRRTGTSLMAEQFF
CDR3 DNA: TGTGCCAGCAGACGCACGGGGACTAGTCTTATGGCGGAGCAGTTCTTC